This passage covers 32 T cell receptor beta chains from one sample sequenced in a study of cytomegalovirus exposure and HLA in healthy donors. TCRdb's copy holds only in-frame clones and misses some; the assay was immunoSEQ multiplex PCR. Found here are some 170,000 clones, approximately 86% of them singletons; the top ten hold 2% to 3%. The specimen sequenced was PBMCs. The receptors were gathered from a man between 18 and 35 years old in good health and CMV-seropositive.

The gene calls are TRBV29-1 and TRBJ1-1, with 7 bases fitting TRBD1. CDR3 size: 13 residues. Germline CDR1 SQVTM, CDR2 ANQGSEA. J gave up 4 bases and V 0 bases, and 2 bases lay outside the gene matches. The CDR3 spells CSVEENRGTEAFF. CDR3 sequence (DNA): TGCAGCGTTGAAGAGAACAGGGGCACTGAAGCTTTCTTT.

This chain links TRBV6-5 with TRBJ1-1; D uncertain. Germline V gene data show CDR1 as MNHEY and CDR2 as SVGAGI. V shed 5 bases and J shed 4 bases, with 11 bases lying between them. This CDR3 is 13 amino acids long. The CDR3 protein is CASSRGQSTEAFF. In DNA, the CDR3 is TGTGCCAGCAGTCGGGGTCAGAGCACTGAAGCTTTCTTT.

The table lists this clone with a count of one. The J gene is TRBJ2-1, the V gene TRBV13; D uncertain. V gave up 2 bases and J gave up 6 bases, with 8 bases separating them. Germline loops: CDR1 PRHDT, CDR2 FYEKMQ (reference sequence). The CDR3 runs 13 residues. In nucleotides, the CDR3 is TGTGCCAGCAGCTTACAACTACTCAATGAGCAGTTCTTC. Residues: CASSLQLLNEQFF.

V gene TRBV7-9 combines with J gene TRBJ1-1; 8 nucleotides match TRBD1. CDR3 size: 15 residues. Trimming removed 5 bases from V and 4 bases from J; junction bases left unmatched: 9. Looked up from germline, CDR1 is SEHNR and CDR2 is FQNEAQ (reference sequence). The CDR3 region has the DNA TGTGCCAGCAGCCACATTCACACAGGGGGCACTGAAGCTTTCTTT. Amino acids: CASSHIHTGGTEAFF.

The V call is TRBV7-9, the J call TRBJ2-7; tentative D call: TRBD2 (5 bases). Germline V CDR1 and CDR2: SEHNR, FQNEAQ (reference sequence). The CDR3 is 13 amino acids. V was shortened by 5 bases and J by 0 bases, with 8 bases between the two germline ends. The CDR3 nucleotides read TGTGCCAGCAGCCAAGGGAGCTCCTACGAGCAGTACTTC. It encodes CASSQGSSYEQYF.

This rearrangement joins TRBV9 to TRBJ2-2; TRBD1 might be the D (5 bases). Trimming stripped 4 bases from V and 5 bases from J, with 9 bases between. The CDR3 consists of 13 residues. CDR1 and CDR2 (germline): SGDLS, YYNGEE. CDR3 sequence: CASSPQGTGELFF. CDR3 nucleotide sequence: TGTGCCAGCAGCCCGCAGGGAACCGGGGAGCTGTTTTTT.

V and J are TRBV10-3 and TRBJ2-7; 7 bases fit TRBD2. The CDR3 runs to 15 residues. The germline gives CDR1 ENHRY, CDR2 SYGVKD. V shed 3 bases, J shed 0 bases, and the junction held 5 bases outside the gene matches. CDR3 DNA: TGTGCCATCAGTGACAACCGGGACTACTCCTACGAGCAGTACTTC. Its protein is CAISDNRDYSYEQYF.

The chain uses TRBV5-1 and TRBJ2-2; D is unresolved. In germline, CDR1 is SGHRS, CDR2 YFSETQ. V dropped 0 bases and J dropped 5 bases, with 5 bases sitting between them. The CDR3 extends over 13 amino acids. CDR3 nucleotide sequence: TGCGCCAGCAGCTTGGAGCCTACCGGGGAGCTGTTTTTT. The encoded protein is CASSLEPTGELFF.

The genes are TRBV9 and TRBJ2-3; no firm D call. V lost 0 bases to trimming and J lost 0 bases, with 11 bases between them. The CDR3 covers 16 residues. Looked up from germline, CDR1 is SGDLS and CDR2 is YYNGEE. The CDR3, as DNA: TGTGCCAGCAGCGTAGAGGTGACTGGTAGCACAGATACGCAGTATTTT. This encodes CASSVEVTGSTDTQYF. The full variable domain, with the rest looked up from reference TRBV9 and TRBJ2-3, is DSGVTQTPKHLITATGQRVTLRCSPRSGDLSVYWYQQSLDQGLQFLIQYYNGEERAKGNILERFSAQQFPDLHSELNLSSLELGDSALYFCASSVEVTGSTDTQYFGPGTRLTVL.

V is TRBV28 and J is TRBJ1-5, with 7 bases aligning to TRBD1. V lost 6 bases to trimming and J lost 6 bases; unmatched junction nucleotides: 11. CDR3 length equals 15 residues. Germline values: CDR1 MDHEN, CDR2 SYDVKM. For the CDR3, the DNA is TGTGCCAGCAGCCGCCCCTTGGAGGGGGCTCAGCCCCAGCATTTT. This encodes CASSRPLEGAQPQHF.

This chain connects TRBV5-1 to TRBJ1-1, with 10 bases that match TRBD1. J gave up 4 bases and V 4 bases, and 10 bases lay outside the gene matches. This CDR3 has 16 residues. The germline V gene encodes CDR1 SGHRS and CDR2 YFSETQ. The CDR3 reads CASSTRQGALGTEAFF. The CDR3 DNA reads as TGCGCCAGCAGCACCCGACAGGGGGCCTTGGGCACTGAAGCTTTCTTT.

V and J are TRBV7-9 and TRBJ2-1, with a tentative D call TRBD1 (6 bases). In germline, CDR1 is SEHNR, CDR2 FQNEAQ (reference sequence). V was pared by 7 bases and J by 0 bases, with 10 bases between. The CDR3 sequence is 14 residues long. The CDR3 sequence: CASTTRGSYNEQFF. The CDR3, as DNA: TGTGCCAGCACCACCAGGGGCTCCTACAATGAGCAGTTCTTC.

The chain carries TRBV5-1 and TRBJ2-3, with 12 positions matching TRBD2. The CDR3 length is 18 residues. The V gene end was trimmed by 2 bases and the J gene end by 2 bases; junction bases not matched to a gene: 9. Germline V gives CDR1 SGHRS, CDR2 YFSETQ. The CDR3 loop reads CASSFGQLAGGVTDTQYF. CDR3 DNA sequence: TGCGCCAGCAGCTTTGGCCAGCTAGCGGGAGGGGTCACAGATACGCAGTATTTT. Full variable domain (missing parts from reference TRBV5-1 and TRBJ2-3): KAGVTQTPRYLIKTRGQQVTLSCSPISGHRSVSWYQQTPGQGLQFLFEYFSETQRNKGNFPGRFSGRQFSNSRSEMNVSTLELGDSALYLCASSFGQLAGGVTDTQYFGPGTRLTVL.

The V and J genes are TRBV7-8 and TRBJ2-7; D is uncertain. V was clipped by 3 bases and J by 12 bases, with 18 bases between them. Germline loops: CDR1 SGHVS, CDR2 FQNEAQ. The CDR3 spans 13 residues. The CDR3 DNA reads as TGTGCCAGCAGCTTGAATCTGAACCAGGTGCCGTACTTC. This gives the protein CASSLNLNQVPYF.

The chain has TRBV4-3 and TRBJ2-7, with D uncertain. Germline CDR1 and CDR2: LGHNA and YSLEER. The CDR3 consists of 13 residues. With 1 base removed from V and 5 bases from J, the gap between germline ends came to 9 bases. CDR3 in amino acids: CASSQGALHEQYF. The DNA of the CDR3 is TGCGCCAGCAGCCAAGGGGCACTCCACGAGCAGTACTTC.

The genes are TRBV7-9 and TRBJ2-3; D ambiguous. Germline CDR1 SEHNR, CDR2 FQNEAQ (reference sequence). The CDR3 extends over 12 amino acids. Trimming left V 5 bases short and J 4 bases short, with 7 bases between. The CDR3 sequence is CASSRVPDTQYF. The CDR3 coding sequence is TGTGCCAGCAGCCGAGTCCCAGATACGCAGTATTTT.

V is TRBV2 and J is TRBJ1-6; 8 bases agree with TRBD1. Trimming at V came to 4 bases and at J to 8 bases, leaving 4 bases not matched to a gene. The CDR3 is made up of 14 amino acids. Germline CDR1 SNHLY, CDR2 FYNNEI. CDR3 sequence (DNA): TGTGCCAGCAGTGCGGGACAGGTCTATTCACCCCTCCACTTT. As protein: CASSAGQVYSPLHF. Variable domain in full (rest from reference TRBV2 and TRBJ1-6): EPEVTQTPSHQVTQMGQEVILRCVPISNHLYFYWYRQILGQKVEFLVSFYNNEISEKSEIFDDQFSVERPDGSNFTLKIRSTKLEDSAMYFCASSAGQVYSPLHFGNGTRLTVT.

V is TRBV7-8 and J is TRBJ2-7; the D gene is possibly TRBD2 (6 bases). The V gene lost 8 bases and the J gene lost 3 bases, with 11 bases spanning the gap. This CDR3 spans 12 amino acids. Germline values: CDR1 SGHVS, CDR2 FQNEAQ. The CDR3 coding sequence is TGTGCCAGCCAAAATAGCGGCTACGAGCAGTACTTC. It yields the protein CASQNSGYEQYF. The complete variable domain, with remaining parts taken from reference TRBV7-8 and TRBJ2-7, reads GAGVSQSPRYKVAKRGQDVALRCDPISGHVSLFWYQQALGQGPEFLTYFQNEAQLDKSGLPSDRFFAERPEGSVSTLKIQRTQQEDSAVYLCASQNSGYEQYFGPGTRLTVT.

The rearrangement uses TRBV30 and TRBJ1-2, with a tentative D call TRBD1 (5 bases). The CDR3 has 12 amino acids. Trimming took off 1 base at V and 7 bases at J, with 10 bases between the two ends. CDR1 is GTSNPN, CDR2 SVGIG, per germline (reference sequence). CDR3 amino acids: CAWSGGGSGYTF. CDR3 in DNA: TGTGCCTGGAGTGGGGGCGGGAGTGGCTACACCTTC.

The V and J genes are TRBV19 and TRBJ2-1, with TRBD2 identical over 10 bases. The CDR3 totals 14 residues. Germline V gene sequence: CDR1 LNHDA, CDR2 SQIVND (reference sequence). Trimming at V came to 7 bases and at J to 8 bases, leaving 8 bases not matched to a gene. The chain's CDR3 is CASKASSGSYEQFF. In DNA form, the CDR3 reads TGTGCCAGTAAGGCGTCTAGCGGGAGCTATGAGCAGTTCTTC.

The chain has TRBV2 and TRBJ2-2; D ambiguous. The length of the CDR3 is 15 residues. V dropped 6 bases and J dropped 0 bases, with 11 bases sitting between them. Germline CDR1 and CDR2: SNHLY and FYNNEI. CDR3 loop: CASSAGSSNTGELFF. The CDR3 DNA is TGTGCCAGCAGCGCCGGGTCCTCGAACACCGGGGAGCTGTTTTTT.

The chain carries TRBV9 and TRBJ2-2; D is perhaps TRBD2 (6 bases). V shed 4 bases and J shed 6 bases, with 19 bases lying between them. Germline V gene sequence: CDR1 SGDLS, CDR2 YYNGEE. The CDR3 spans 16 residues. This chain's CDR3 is CASSNRDFSGAGELFF. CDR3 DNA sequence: TGTGCCAGCAGCAATAGGGACTTCAGTGGGGCCGGGGAGCTGTTTTTT.

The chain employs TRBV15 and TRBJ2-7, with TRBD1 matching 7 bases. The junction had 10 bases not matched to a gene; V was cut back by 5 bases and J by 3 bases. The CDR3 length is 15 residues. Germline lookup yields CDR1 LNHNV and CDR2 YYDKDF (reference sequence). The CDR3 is CATSGWGQYGYEQYF. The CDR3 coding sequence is TGTGCCACCAGCGGATGGGGACAGTACGGCTACGAGCAGTACTTC. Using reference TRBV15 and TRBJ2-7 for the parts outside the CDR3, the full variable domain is DAMVIQNPRYQVTQFGKPVTLSCSQTLNHNVMYWYQQKSSQAPKLLFHYYDKDFNNEADTPDNFQSRRPNTSFCFLDIRSPGLGDTAMYLCATSGWGQYGYEQYFGPGTRLTVT.

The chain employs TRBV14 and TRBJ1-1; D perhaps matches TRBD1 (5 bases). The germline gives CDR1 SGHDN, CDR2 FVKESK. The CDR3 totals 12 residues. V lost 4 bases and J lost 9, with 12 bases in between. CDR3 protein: CASSPSGVQAFF. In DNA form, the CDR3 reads TGTGCCAGCAGCCCCTCGGGGGTTCAAGCTTTCTTT.

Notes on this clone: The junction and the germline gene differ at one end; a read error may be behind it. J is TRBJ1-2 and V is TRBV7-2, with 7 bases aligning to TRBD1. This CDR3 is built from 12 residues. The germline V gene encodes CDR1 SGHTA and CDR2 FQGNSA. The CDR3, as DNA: TGTGCCAGCAGTCAGAGACAGGGAAGATGGTTCTTC. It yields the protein CASSQRQGRWFF.

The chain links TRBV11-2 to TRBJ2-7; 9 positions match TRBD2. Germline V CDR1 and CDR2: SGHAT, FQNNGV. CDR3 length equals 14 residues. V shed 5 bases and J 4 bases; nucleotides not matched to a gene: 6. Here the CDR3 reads CASSRGLALYEQYF. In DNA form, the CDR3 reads TGTGCCAGCAGCCGCGGACTAGCGCTTTACGAGCAGTACTTC.

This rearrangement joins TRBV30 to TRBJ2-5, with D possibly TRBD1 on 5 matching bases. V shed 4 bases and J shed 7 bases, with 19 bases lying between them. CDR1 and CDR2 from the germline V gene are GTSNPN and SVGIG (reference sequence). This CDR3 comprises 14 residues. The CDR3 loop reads CAWNPQRQFGTQYF. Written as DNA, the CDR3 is TGTGCCTGGAATCCCCAACGACAGTTCGGGACCCAGTACTTC.

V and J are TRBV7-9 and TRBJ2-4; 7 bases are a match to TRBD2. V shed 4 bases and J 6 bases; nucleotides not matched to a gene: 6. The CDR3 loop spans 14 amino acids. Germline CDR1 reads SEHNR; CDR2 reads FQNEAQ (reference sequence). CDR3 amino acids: CASSSTWGGNIQYF. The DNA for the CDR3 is TGTGCCAGCAGCTCTACCTGGGGGGGAAACATTCAGTACTTC.

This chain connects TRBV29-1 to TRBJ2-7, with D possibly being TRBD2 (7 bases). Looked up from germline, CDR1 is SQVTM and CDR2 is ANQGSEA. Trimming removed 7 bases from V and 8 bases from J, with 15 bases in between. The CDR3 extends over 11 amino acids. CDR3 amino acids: CSALQGGKQYF. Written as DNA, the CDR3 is TGCAGCGCCCTACAGGGAGGGAAGCAGTACTTC.

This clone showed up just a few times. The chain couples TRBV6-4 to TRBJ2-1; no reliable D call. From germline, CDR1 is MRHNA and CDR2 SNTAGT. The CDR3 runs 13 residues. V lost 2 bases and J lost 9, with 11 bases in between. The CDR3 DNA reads TGTGCCAGCAGTGACAACGACTCGGGTGAGCAGTTCTTC. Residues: CASSDNDSGEQFF.

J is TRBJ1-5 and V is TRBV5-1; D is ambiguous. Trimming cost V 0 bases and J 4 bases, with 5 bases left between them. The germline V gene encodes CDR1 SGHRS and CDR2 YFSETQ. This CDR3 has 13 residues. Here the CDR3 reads CASSLDSNQPQHF. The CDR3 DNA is TGCGCCAGCAGCTTGGATTCGAATCAGCCCCAGCATTTT.

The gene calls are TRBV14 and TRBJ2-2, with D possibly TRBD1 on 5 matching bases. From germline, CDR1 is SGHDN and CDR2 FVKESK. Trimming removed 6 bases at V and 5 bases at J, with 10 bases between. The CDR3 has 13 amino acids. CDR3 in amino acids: CASSRQGTGELFF. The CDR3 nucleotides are TGTGCCAGCAGTCGTCAGGGAACCGGGGAGCTGTTTTTT.